This record covers a single T cell receptor (beta chain). The antigen is unknown. This sample is part of a study of beta chain features in type 1 diabetes. Across the study: Healthy donors and patients showed comparable age, gender and cell yields. Study results and caveats: Moderately but significantly shorter TCRB CDR3s were found in Type 1 diabetes patients in all four CD4+ subsets. With patients and controls alike, PCR might favor shorter templates to an equal degree.

CD45RO/CCR7/CD25/CD127/CD95/CD27 separated CD4+ naive, central memory, regulatory and stem cell-like memory cells by sorting. All of the isolated RNA was reverse transcribed, so expressed TCRB transcripts were sequenced. Only in-frame clones appear in the TCRdb table, and some are missing; sequencing was by immunoSEQ multiplex PCR. The sample carries hundreds of thousands of clones, more than 13% recorded once. The CDR3 covers 15 residues. V dropped 3 bases and J dropped 4 bases, with 13 bases sitting between them. The source of this sequence is a man between 18 and 35 years old with type 1 diabetes. The chain recombines TRBV23-1 with TRBJ2-4; D is uncertain. TRBV23-1 qualifies as an ORF whose function is uncertain. Sequencing was carried out using naive CD4+ T cells from blood. The CDR3 loop reads CASSHHEAEKNIQYF. The CDR3 DNA follows: TGCGCCAGCAGTCATCACGAGGCGGAAAAAAACATTCAGTACTTC.